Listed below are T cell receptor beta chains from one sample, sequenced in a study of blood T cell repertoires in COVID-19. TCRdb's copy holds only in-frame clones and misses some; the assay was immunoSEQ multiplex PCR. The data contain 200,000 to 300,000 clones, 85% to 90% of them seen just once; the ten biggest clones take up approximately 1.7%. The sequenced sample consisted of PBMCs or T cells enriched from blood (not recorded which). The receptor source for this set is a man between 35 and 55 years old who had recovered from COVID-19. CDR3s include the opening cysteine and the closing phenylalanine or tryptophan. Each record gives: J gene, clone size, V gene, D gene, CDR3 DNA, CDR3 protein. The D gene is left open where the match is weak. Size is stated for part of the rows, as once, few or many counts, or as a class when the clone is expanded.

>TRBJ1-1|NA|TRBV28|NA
TGTGCCAGCAGTCCCAGGGGAAGGGGTGAAGCTTTCTTT
CASSPRGRGEAFF
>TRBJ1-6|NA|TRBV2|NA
TGTGCCGCCTTGACAGGACTCAGCTCCTATAATTCACCCCTCCACTTT
CAALTGLSSYNSPLHF
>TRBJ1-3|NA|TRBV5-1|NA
TGCGCCAGCAGCTTGGACAGGGCCGGAAACACCATATATTTT
CASSLDRAGNTIYF
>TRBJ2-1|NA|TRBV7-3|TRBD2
TGTGCCAGCAGCCTTAGCGGGGGGGCCGGGTATGAGCAGTTCTTC
CASSLSGGAGYEQFF
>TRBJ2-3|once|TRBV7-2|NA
TGTGCCAGCAGCTTAGATCTAGTACGCACAGATACGCAGTATTTT
CASSLDLVRTDTQYF
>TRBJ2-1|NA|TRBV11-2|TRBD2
TGTGCCAGCGGGGCCCCCGGGAGGCCGAGCTCCTACAATGAGCAGTTCTTC
CASGAPGRPSSYNEQFF
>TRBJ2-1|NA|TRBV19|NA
TGTGCCAGTCAGTTCGGGGGGCTTGCTTCCTACAATGAGCAGTTCTTC
CASQFGGLASYNEQFF
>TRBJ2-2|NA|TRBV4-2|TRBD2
TGTGCCAGCAGCCAGAGACCGGGACTAGCGGAATACACCGGGGAGCTGTTTTTT
CASSQRPGLAEYTGELFF
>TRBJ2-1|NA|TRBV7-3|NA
TGTGCCAGCAGCTTACAGGGTGGCTCCTACAATGAGCAGTTCTTC
CASSLQGGSYNEQFF
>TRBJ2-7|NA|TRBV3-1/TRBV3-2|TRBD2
TGTGCCAGCAGCCCAGGACTAGCGGGAGCCTACGAGCAGTACTTC
CASSPGLAGAYEQYF
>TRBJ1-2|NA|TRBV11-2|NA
TGTGCCAGCAGCTTAGGAGGCCAGGGGCCGCGAGTCTATGGCTACACCTTC
CASSLGGQGPRVYGYTF
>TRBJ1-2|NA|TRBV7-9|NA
TGTGCCAGCAGCTCGTCCGGAATACAGGGAAATAACTATGGCTACACCTTC
CASSSSGIQGNNYGYTF
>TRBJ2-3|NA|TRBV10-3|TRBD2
TGTGCCGCTAAAACTCCTAGCGGGGGGGGATTGGCAGATACGCAGTATTTT
CAAKTPSGGGLADTQYF
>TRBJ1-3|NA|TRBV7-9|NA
TGTGCCAGCAGCGTAAACAGGGACTCTGGAAACACCATATATTTT
CASSVNRDSGNTIYF
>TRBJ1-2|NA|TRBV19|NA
TGTGCCAGTGCCGCGGGGGGGCTGACCTATGGCTACACCTTC
CASAAGGLTYGYTF
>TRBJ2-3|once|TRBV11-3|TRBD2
TGTGCCAGCAGCCGACTAGCGGGAAGTACGCAGTATTTT
CASSRLAGSTQYF
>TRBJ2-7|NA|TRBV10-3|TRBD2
TGTGCCATCAGTGAAACGGTAGCGGGAGCGCTCGAGCAGTACTTC
CAISETVAGALEQYF
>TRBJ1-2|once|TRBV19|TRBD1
TGTGCCAGTACCCCGGGCCGGGACAGCTCTTTCTATGGCTACACCTTC
CASTPGRDSSFYGYTF
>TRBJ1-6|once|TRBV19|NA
TGTGCCAGTAGTTCCCGGACATCTAGATCTATATACCACTTT
CASSSRTSRSIYHF
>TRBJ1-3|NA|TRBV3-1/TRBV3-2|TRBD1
TGTGCCAGCAGCCCCTGGGACAGAAGCTCTGGAAACACCATATATTTT
CASSPWDRSSGNTIYF
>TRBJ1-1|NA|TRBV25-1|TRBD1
TGTGCCAGCAGGAGGGGACAGAGCGGAACTGAAGCTTTCTTT
CASRRGQSGTEAFF
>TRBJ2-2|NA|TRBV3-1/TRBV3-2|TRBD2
TGTGCCAGCAGCCAAGATCTGGGGAGGGAGAGCGGGGAGCTGTTTTTT
CASSQDLGRESGELFF
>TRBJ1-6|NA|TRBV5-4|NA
TGTGCCAGCAGCTTGGCCGGGAGTGGGGGTGGGCCCCTCCACTTT
CASSLAGSGGGPLHF
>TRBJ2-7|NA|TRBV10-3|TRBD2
TGTGCCATCAGTACCCAGCGGGGGGCCAACGAGCAGTACTTC
CAISTQRGANEQYF
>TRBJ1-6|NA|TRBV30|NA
TGTGCCTGGAATTCTATTATCAGGTCACCCCTCCACTTT
CAWNSIIRSPLHF
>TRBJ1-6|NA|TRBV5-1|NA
TGCGCCAGCAGCTTGGGTCAGGCTTCCTATAATTCACCCCTCCACTTT
CASSLGQASYNSPLHF
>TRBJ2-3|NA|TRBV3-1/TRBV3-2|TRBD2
TGTGCCAGCAGCCGAGGGACTACCACAGATACGCAGTATTTT
CASSRGTTTDTQYF
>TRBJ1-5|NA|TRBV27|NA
TGTGCCAGCAGTTACCGCGGGGGCGCGAGCAATCAGCCCCAGCATTTT
CASSYRGGASNQPQHF
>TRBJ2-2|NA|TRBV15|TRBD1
TGTGCCACCAGCAGAGGAACAGGGGTGAAAGGCGCTGGGGAGCTGTTTTTT
CATSRGTGVKGAGELFF
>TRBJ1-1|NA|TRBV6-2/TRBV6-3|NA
TGTGCCAGCAGTTGGACAGAGAACACTGAAGCTTTCTTT
CASSWTENTEAFF
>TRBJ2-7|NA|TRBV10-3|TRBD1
TGTGCCACCGAGACAGGGGGCGCCTACGAGCAGTACTTC
CATETGGAYEQYF
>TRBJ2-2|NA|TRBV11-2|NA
TGTGCCAGCAGCTTAGTGCGCGTTGAAACCGGGGAGCTGTTTTTT
CASSLVRVETGELFF